The 20 T cell receptor beta chains given below trace back to one sample, sequenced in a study of Ad26.COV2.S vaccination and SARS-CoV-2 variants. Sample treatment: roughly 19 received Ad26.COV2.S at low or high dose, single or two shots; roughly five received placebo; per-sample allocation not given. Samples were taken on day 63 after the first vaccine or placebo injection. TCRdb's table, derived via immunoSEQ multiplex PCR, lists solely in-frame clones and lacks some. The data show more than 400,000 clones, roughly 90% seen once. The specimen comprised peripheral blood, sampled in a trial of Ad26.COV2.S vaccine versus placebo. The receptors come from a person aged 18-65 years who received the Ad26.COV2.S COVID-19 vaccine or a placebo.

The rearrangement links TRBV2 to TRBJ2-3, with D perhaps TRBD1 or TRBD2 (5 bases each). Trimming pared 5 bases from V and 4 bases from J, leaving 7 bases between. The V gene's germline CDR1 is SNHLY and CDR2 FYNNEI. This CDR3 spans 12 amino acids. The CDR3, as DNA: TGTGCCAGCAGTACGGGGCCAGATACGCAGTATTTT. Protein product: CASSTGPDTQYF.

The V call is TRBV4-1, the J call TRBJ2-3; TRBD1 or TRBD2 may be the D gene (5 bases each). Germline CDR1 is MGHRA and CDR2 is YSYEKL. The CDR3 loop spans 18 amino acids. Trimming took 0 bases from V and 0 from J, leaving 16 bases between them. In nucleotides, the CDR3 is TGCGCCAGCAGCCAAGATATCATACTGGGACCTAGCACAGATACGCAGTATTTT. It specifies CASSQDIILGPSTDTQYF.

V usage is TRBV5-8 and J usage is TRBJ1-1; D gene ambiguous. V was pared by 0 bases and J by 1 base, with 7 bases between. The germline V gene has CDR1 SGHTS and CDR2 YDEGEE. The CDR3 contains 14 residues. CDR3 residues: CASSLEGGNTEAFF. The CDR3 DNA is TGTGCCAGCAGCTTGGAAGGAGGGAACACTGAAGCTTTCTTT.

The chain employs TRBV19 and TRBJ2-1; D gene uncertain. The V end lost 7 bases, the J end lost 6 bases, and 19 bases lay between the germline ends. Germline CDR1 LNHDA, CDR2 SQIVND (reference sequence). The CDR3 is made up of 15 amino acids. CDR3 sequence: CASTPTSWGSNEQFF. CDR3 coding DNA: TGTGCCAGTACCCCGACAAGTTGGGGAAGCAATGAGCAGTTCTTC.

The chain joins TRBV18 to TRBJ2-2; 7 nucleotides match TRBD1. V shed 4 bases and J 0 bases; nucleotides not matched to a gene: 5. Per the germline V gene, CDR1 is KGHSH and CDR2 is LQKENI. The CDR3 extends over 16 amino acids. Here the CDR3 reads CASSRQGTANTGELFF. The CDR3 nucleotides are TGTGCCAGCTCACGACAAGGGACAGCGAACACCGGGGAGCTGTTTTTT.

This chain's CDR3 is CASSSGGGTPYGYTF. The CDR3 DNA follows: TGTGCCAGCAGCAGCGGTGGAGGAACACCCTATGGCTACACCTTC. V usage is TRBV7-2 and J usage is TRBJ1-2, with unresolved D. Between the trimmed V and J ends, which lost 5 bases and 4 bases, there was a span of 17 bases. The CDR3 loop spans 15 amino acids. Germline-derived CDR1 and CDR2 are SGHTA and FQGNSA.

The chain recombines TRBV5-8 with TRBJ2-7; 8 bases are a match to TRBD1. CDR1 is SGHTS and CDR2 is YDEGEE in the germline V gene. CDR3 length: 15 amino acids. V was pared by 4 bases and J by 3 bases, with 9 bases of the junction left unmatched. CDR3: CASSPEGQGYYEQYF. CDR3 coding DNA: TGTGCCAGCAGCCCGGAAGGACAGGGTTACTACGAGCAGTACTTC.

This chain uses TRBV5-4 with TRBJ2-1, with 13 positions matching TRBD2. The CDR3 sequence is 14 residues long. Germline V CDR1 and CDR2: SGHNT, YYREEE (reference sequence). After removal of 5 bases from V and 10 bases from J, the junction contained 6 bases not matched to a gene. DNA of the CDR3: TGTGCCAGCAGGACTAGCGGGGGGACATACGAGCAGTTCTTC. Translation: CASRTSGGTYEQFF.

The CDR3 spells CATSRVAGGRRGTDTQYF. The CDR3 DNA sequence: TGTGCCACCAGCAGAGTGGCGGGGGGGCGCAGGGGCACAGATACGCAGTATTTT. The rearrangement joins TRBV15 to TRBJ2-3, with TRBD2 identical over 9 bases. The CDR3 is made up of 18 amino acids. V dropped 1 base and J dropped 1; count of bases not matched to a gene: 9. Germline CDR1 LNHNV, CDR2 YYDKDF (reference sequence).

V gene TRBV9 combines with J gene TRBJ2-3; 8 bases map to TRBD1. The CDR3 is 16 residues long. V shed 3 bases, J shed 3 bases, and the junction held 9 bases outside the gene matches. Per the germline V gene, CDR1 is SGDLS and CDR2 is YYNGEE. The CDR3 reads CASSGQGARSTDTQYF. The DNA for the CDR3 is TGTGCCAGCAGCGGGCAGGGGGCGCGAAGTACAGATACGCAGTATTTT.

The chain has TRBV6-5 and TRBJ2-5; tentatively, D is TRBD1 or TRBD2 (6 bases each). The V end lost 7 bases, the J end lost 5 bases, and 14 bases lay between the germline ends. From germline, CDR1 is MNHEY and CDR2 SVGAGI. CDR3 length equals 13 residues. The CDR3 loop is CASTPLGGETQYF. In DNA form, the CDR3 reads TGTGCCAGCACCCCGCTAGGGGGGGAGACCCAGTACTTC.

The chain uses TRBV6-5 and TRBJ2-7; 9 bases match TRBD1. The CDR3 covers 13 residues. Germline V CDR1 and CDR2: MNHEY, SVGAGI. V lost 6 bases and J lost 7; bases outside the gene matches: 7. The CDR3 reads CASRQGAGIEQYF. CDR3 DNA: TGTGCCAGCAGACAGGGGGCCGGGATTGAGCAGTACTTC.

This clone came up once. This chain joins TRBV18 and TRBJ1-2; 7 positions match TRBD1. The germline V gene encodes CDR1 KGHSH and CDR2 LQKENI. J lost 3 bases, V lost 8 bases, and 9 bases had no gene match. The CDR3 contains 14 residues. The DNA of the CDR3 is TGTGCCAGCCGAACAGGGGCATCTCACTATGGCTACACCTTC. Protein product: CASRTGASHYGYTF.

The chain joins TRBV15 to TRBJ1-4; D not resolved. V lost 0 bases to trimming and J lost 0 bases, with 8 bases between them. Germline CDR1 reads LNHNV; CDR2 reads YYDKDF (reference sequence). This CDR3 comprises 16 residues. CDR3 sequence: CATSRDLGSTNEKLFF. CDR3 in DNA: TGTGCCACCAGCAGAGATTTGGGGTCAACTAATGAAAAACTGTTTTTT.

The chain has TRBV7-2 and TRBJ1-1; tentatively, D is TRBD1 (6 bases). From germline, CDR1 is SGHTA and CDR2 FQGNSA. The CDR3 runs to 17 residues. V lost 0 bases, J lost 0 bases, and 14 bases lay in between. CDR3 nucleotide sequence: TGTGCCAGCAGCTTAGCCCTTTACACAGGGTTGAACACTGAAGCTTTCTTT. Amino acids: CASSLALYTGLNTEAFF.

This chain's CDR3 is CASSYAIQQGNSPLHF. CDR3 DNA sequence: TGCGCCAGCAGCTACGCGATTCAACAGGGTAACTCACCCCTCCACTTT. The chain carries TRBV5-1 and TRBJ1-6, with D possibly TRBD1 on 6 matching bases. Trimming took off 3 bases at V and 10 bases at J, with 20 bases between the two ends. CDR1 is SGHRS and CDR2 is YFSETQ in the germline V gene. This CDR3 is 16 amino acids long.

As DNA, the CDR3 is TGTGCCAGCAGCGCTCCCCACGGACTAGCGGGGTACATGAACACCGGGGAGCTGTTTTTT. Translation gives CASSAPHGLAGYMNTGELFF. The genes are TRBV13 and TRBJ2-2; 12 bases agree with TRBD2. Germline V gives CDR1 PRHDT, CDR2 FYEKMQ (reference sequence). This CDR3 region has 20 residues. V dropped 5 bases and J dropped 1; count of bases not matched to a gene: 14.

This clone was counted between two and nine times. In the same sample, other DNA sequences code for this CDR3. The V and J genes are TRBV5-6 and TRBJ2-7, with D unresolved. Germline V gene sequence: CDR1 SGHDT, CDR2 YYEEEE. CDR3 length: 13 amino acids. The V end lost 0 bases, the J end lost 3 bases, and 7 bases lay between the germline ends. The chain's CDR3 is CASSLGPNYEQYF. The CDR3 bases are TGTGCCAGCAGCTTGGGCCCTAACTACGAGCAGTACTTC. The full variable domain, its missing parts supplied by reference TRBV5-6 and TRBJ2-7, is DAGVTQSPTHLIKTRGQQVTLRCSPKSGHDTVSWYQQALGQGPQFIFQYYEEEERQRGNFPDRFSGHQFPNYSSELNVNALLLGDSALYLCASSLGPNYEQYFGPGTRLTVT.

This chain uses TRBV9 with TRBJ1-3; TRBD1 aligns across 10 bases. CDR1 and CDR2 (germline): SGDLS, YYNGEE. V shed 6 bases, J shed 3 bases, and the junction held 6 bases outside the gene matches. The CDR3 totals 15 residues. As DNA, the CDR3 is TGTGCCAGCATGCCGACAGGGGGCTTTGGAAACACCATATATTTT. It translates to CASMPTGGFGNTIYF.

V usage is TRBV3-1 (or the pseudogene TRBV3-2) and J usage is TRBJ2-3; 7 bases map to TRBD2. The V segment lost 8 bases and the J segment 4 bases; nucleotides outside the gene matches: 15. Per the germline V gene, CDR1 is LGHDT and CDR2 is YNNKEL (reference sequence). CDR3 length: 16 amino acids. This chain's CDR3 is CASSDRGVREADTQYF. In DNA form, the CDR3 reads TGTGCCAGCTCTGACCGAGGGGTCCGGGAGGCAGATACGCAGTATTTT.